The present TCR beta chain was sequenced within a study of CD8 T cells in ankylosing spondylitis. Study results and caveats: The study identified a TCR beta motif of roughly eight highly homologous variants that appeared characteristic of ankylosing spondylitis blood. Disease-linked clones reportedly showed significant enrichment in matched ankylosing spondylitis synovial fluid.

TCRdb ran MiXCR on the 5' RACE reads and lists one entry per CDR3 protein. The sample carries a few hundred thousand distinct CDR3 sequences, over 15% recorded once. About this clonotype itself: Its antigen is undetermined.

The sequenced sample consisted of blood, either unsorted or a sorted T cell fraction (not recorded which). The TCR comes from a male donor with ankylosing spondylitis or in good health (not recorded which).

In nucleotides, the CDR3 is TGCAGTGCTAGATCGCCGGGACTAGCGGCCTCCTACAATGAGCAGTTCTTC. It yields the protein CSARSPGLAASYNEQFF. The genes are TRBV20-1 and TRBJ2-1, with 11 bases fitting TRBD2. Per germline, CDR1 DFQATT and CDR2 SNEGSKA (reference sequence). Germline trimming cut 2 bases from V and 0 bases from J; bases unmatched to any gene: 6. The CDR3 sequence is 17 residues long.